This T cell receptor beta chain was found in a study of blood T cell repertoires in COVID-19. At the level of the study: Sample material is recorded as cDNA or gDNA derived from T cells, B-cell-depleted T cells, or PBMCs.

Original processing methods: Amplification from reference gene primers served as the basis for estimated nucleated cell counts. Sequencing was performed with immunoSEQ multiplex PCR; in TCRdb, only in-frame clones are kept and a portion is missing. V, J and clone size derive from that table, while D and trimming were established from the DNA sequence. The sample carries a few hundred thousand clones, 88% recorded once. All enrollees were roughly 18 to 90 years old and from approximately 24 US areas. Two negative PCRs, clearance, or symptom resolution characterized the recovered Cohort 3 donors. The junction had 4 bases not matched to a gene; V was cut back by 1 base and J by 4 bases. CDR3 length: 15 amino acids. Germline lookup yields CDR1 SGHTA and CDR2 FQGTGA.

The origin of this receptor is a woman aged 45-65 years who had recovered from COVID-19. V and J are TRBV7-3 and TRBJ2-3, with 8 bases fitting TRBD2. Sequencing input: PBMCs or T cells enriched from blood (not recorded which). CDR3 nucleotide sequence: TGTGCCAGCAGCTTAAGAGCGGGAGTGTCAGATACGCAGTATTTT. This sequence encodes CASSLRAGVSDTQYF.